One sample yielded the 17 T cell receptor beta chains listed below, sequenced in a study of blood T cell repertoires in COVID-19. Generated by immunoSEQ multiplex PCR, the TCRdb table keeps only in-frame clones and is missing some. Of about 58,000 clones listed, 75% to 90% are singletons. Sequences were obtained from peripheral blood. These receptors came from a human donor in a cohort sampled during active COVID-19.

This sequence joins TRBV24-1 and TRBJ2-5; tentative D call: TRBD1 (6 bases). The germline V and J ends were trimmed by 3 bases and 1 base, with 8 bases remaining between them. The CDR3 is 14 residues long. Germline CDR1 is KGHDR and CDR2 is SFDVKD. The CDR3: CATSDTGTQETQYF. As DNA, the CDR3 is TGTGCCACCAGTGATACAGGGACCCAAGAGACCCAGTACTTC.

Only one count was recorded for this clone. The chain links TRBV5-4 to TRBJ2-7; D unresolved. The CDR3 spans 15 residues. Germline lookup yields CDR1 SGHNT and CDR2 YYREEE (reference sequence). V gave up 2 bases and J gave up 6 bases, with 18 bases separating them. CDR3 bases: TGTGCCAGCAGCTTCGATCCGACAAGGATGGGCGAGCAGTACTTC. Protein product: CASSFDPTRMGEQYF.

CDR3 sequence reads: CASSQGQETGNTIYF. DNA of the CDR3: TGTGCCAGCTCCCAAGGACAGGAGACTGGAAACACCATATATTTT. The rearrangement joins TRBV18 to TRBJ1-3; 7 nucleotides align to TRBD1. The CDR3 spans 15 residues. Trimming took 6 bases from V and 2 from J; bases not matched to a gene: 7. Germline V CDR1 and CDR2: KGHSH, LQKENI. The variable domain in full, completed from reference TRBV18 and TRBJ1-3, reads NAGVMQNPRHLVRRRGQEARLRCSPMKGHSHVYWYRQLPEEGLKFMVYLQKENIIDESGMPKERFSAEFPKEGPSILRIQQVVRGDSAAYFCASSQGQETGNTIYFGEGSWLTVV.

The chain combines TRBV5-4 with TRBJ2-1; tentative D call: TRBD2 (6 bases). V lost 0 bases to trimming and J lost 6 bases, with 10 bases between them. CDR3 length equals 14 residues. Germline-derived CDR1 and CDR2 are SGHNT and YYREEE (reference sequence). CDR3 nucleotide sequence: TGTGCCAGCAGCTTGGGGAGGGCGGGCAATGAGCAGTTCTTC. Translated: CASSLGRAGNEQFF.

This sequence joins TRBV10-3 and TRBJ1-4; 9 nucleotides agree with TRBD1. Germline V gives CDR1 ENHRY, CDR2 SYGVKD. The V gene end was trimmed by 6 bases and the J gene end by 3 bases; junction bases not matched to a gene: 2. This CDR3 contains 14 residues. CDR3 nucleotides: TGTGCCATCAGACGGGACAGGGCTAATGAAAAACTGTTTTTT. Translating it yields CAIRRDRANEKLFF.

The chain employs TRBV12-3 or TRBV12-4 and TRBJ1-5; a weak D match, TRBD1 (6 bases). V lost 6 bases and J 6 bases, leaving 12 bases between the germline ends. This CDR3 has 13 residues. CDR3 in amino acids: CASSNTGLQPQHF. DNA of the CDR3: TGTGCCAGCAGCAATACAGGGCTTCAGCCCCAGCATTTT.

V gene TRBV28 combines with J gene TRBJ1-2; no reliable D call. V lost 6 bases to trimming and J lost 3 bases, with 11 bases between them. Germline lookup yields CDR1 MDHEN and CDR2 SYDVKM. The CDR3 extends over 13 amino acids. The CDR3 bases are TGTGCCAGCAGGCCGGCTGGAGACTATGGCTACACCTTC. Protein: CASRPAGDYGYTF.

This clone appeared a single time. The chain has TRBV2 and TRBJ1-2, with 7 bases aligning to TRBD1. V dropped 4 bases and J dropped 2; count of bases not matched to a gene: 1. From germline, CDR1 is SNHLY and CDR2 FYNNEI. The CDR3 is 13 residues long. This CDR3 is CASSGDRNYGYTF. The CDR3 bases are TGTGCCAGCAGTGGGGACAGAAACTATGGCTACACCTTC.

This clone was observed once. The rearrangement uses TRBV2 and TRBJ2-5; 10 bases are shared with TRBD2. CDR3 size: 16 residues. Germline loops: CDR1 SNHLY, CDR2 FYNNEI. V was clipped by 3 bases and J by 3 bases; unmatched bases: 7. The CDR3 nucleotides read TGTGCCAGCAGTGACAGCCCTAGCGGGAGTAAAGAGACCCAGTACTTC. It is translated as CASSDSPSGSKETQYF. Filled out from reference TRBV2 and TRBJ2-5, the complete variable domain reads EPEVTQTPSHQVTQMGQEVILRCVPISNHLYFYWYRQILGQKVEFLVSFYNNEISEKSEIFDDQFSVERPDGSNFTLKIRSTKLEDSAMYFCASSDSPSGSKETQYFGPGTRLLVL.

The chain has TRBV5-6 and TRBJ2-3; 7 bases match TRBD1. Germline CDR1 reads SGHDT; CDR2 reads YYEEEE. The CDR3 runs to 13 residues. V lost 4 bases to trimming and J lost 4 bases; unmatched junction nucleotides: 3. CDR3 sequence (DNA): TGTGCCAGCAGCAAACAGGGGCCAGATACGCAGTATTTT. Its protein product is CASSKQGPDTQYF.

The gene calls are TRBV5-1 and TRBJ2-7; perhaps TRBD2 as D (6 bases). The V gene lost 0 bases and the J gene lost 5 bases, with 12 bases spanning the gap. Germline V gene sequence: CDR1 SGHRS, CDR2 YFSETQ. CDR3 length equals 14 residues. The CDR3 DNA reads TGCGCCAGCAGCTTGGAGGCGGGATCTAACGAGCAGTACTTC. This sequence encodes CASSLEAGSNEQYF.

V is TRBV10-3 and J is TRBJ2-3, with 7 positions matching TRBD2. Germline assignment: CDR1 ENHRY and CDR2 SYGVKD. V shed 10 bases and J 4 bases; nucleotides not matched to a gene: 14. This CDR3 comprises 15 residues. In DNA form, the CDR3 reads TGTGCCACTAGGGATTCGAGGGCGGGGGCAGATACGCAGTATTTT. The encoded protein is CATRDSRAGADTQYF.

This clone was detected a few times. The chain uses TRBV30 and TRBJ1-2; 8 nucleotides align to TRBD1. V dropped 0 bases and J dropped 3; count of bases not matched to a gene: 3. The germline V gene has CDR1 GTSNPN and CDR2 SVGIG (reference sequence). CDR3 size: 14 residues. This chain's CDR3 is CAWSVGTGDYGYTF. The CDR3 nucleotides read TGTGCCTGGAGTGTTGGGACAGGAGACTATGGCTACACCTTC. The complete variable domain, with remaining parts taken from reference TRBV30 and TRBJ1-2, reads SQTIHQWPATLVQPVGSPLSLECTVEGTSNPNLYWYRQAAGRGLQLLFYSVGIGQISSEVPQNLSASRPQDRQFILSSKKLLLSDSGFYLCAWSVGTGDYGYTFGSGTRLTVV.

V and J are TRBV7-2 and TRBJ2-1, with unresolved D. The CDR3 covers 15 residues. CDR1 is SGHTA and CDR2 is FQGNSA in the germline V gene. Trimming stripped 4 bases from V and 5 bases from J, with 15 bases between. CDR3 DNA: TGTGCCAGCAGCTCATACTCCCACTCTGACAATGAGCAGTTCTTC. The encoded protein is CASSSYSHSDNEQFF.

The chain links TRBV5-1 to TRBJ2-1, with D possibly TRBD2 on 5 matching bases. Deletions cut 0 bases from V and 4 bases from J, with 11 bases between. Germline V gene data show CDR1 as SGHRS and CDR2 as YFSETQ. There are 15 residues in the CDR3. The CDR3 DNA reads TGCGCCAGCAGCTTGGGCCGGGGTAAATACAATGAGCAGTTCTTC. The encoded protein is CASSLGRGKYNEQFF.

The genes are TRBV7-2 and TRBJ2-3; 7 bases are a match to TRBD2. This CDR3 contains 14 residues. V shed 5 bases and J 6 bases; nucleotides not matched to a gene: 8. Germline V lookup: CDR1 SGHTA, CDR2 FQGNSA. CDR3 residues: CASSPAGTIDTQYF. Here the CDR3 DNA reads TGTGCCAGCAGCCCCGCCGGGACTATCGATACGCAGTATTTT.

The CDR3: CASSPTTGEQETQYF. The CDR3 DNA reads as TGTGCCAGCTCACCGACGACAGGGGAGCAAGAGACCCAGTACTTC. This chain links TRBV18 with TRBJ2-5; 8 positions agree with TRBD1. V was clipped by 3 bases and J by 2 bases; unmatched bases: 5. Germline V gives CDR1 KGHSH, CDR2 LQKENI. The CDR3 runs 15 residues.